The 2 T cell receptor beta chains in this list originate from one sample, sequenced in a study of tumor-infiltrating lymphocytes in primary liver carcinoma. Using a constant-region primer together with ProtoScript II reverse transcriptase, TCR beta cDNA was made from roughly 540 ng of total RNA. Slightly modified ARM-PCR with three nested multiplex PCR rounds yielded TCR beta libraries. TRBV1-TRBV30 forward primers paired with a C-beta reverse primer were used in the first two PCR rounds, which ran 9 to 10 cycles each. TCRdb re-derived calls from the multiplex PCR reads in MiXCR, one entry per CDR3 protein. The sample carries about 32,000 distinct CDR3 sequences, 70% to 80% recorded once. Co-extraction of both nucleic acids (RNA and DNA) used about 19-33 mg of unsorted bulk tissue. The sample taken for sequencing was liver tumor tissue from sampling region 5. Subset indicated: tumor region T5, tumor centre. Receptor source: a man aged 35 to 55 with primary liver carcinoma and hepatitis B virus infection.

The chain recombines TRBV29-1 with TRBJ2-1, with TRBD2 matching 10 bases. The CDR3 is 14 amino acids. Germline CDR1 reads SQVTM; CDR2 reads ANQGSEA. J gave up 6 bases and V 8 bases, and 10 bases lay outside the gene matches. In nucleotides, the CDR3 is TGCAGCAGCCGACTAGCGGGCGCTAGCAATGAGCAGTTCTTC. It codes for CSSRLAGASNEQFF.

The rearrangement joins TRBV10-2 to TRBJ2-1, with TRBD2 matching over 12 bases. V shed 4 bases, J shed 6 bases, and the junction held 10 bases outside the gene matches. CDR1 WSHSY and CDR2 SAAADI come from the germline V gene. This CDR3 contains 17 residues. CDR3 sequence: CASSGVLLAGGFNEQFF. CDR3 coding DNA: TGCGCCAGCAGTGGGGTGCTACTAGCGGGGGGTTTCAATGAGCAGTTCTTC.